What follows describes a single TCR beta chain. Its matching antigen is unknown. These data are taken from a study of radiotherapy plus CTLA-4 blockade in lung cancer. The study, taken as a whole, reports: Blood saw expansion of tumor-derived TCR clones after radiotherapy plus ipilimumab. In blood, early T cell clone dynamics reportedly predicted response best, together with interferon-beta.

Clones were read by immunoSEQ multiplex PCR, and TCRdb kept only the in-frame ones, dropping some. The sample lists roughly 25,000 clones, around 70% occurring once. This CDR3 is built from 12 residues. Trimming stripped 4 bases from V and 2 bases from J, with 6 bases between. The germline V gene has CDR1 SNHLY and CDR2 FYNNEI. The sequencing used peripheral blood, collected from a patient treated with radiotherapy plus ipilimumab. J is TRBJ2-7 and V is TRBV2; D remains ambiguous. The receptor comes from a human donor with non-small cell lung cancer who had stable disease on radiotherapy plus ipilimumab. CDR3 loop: CASSGQAYEQYF. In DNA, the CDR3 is TGTGCCAGCAGTGGGCAGGCCTACGAGCAGTACTTC.